The T cell receptor (beta chain) described here comes from a study of T cell clonotyping in hematopoietic cell transplantation. Per germline, CDR1 SGHTA and CDR2 FQGNSA. Trimming took 6 bases from V and 3 from J, leaving 12 bases between them. The CDR3 has 13 residues. About this clone itself: Its cognate antigen is unknown.

The data were produced by immunoSEQ multiplex PCR, yet TCRdb's version contains in-frame clones alone and is incomplete. Counted here are 4,500 to 5,000 clones, around 94% occurring once; the ten biggest clones make up 6.3%. Whole-study results and caveats: Recipient TCR diversity dropped after transplant; expanded clonotypes rose from day 30 to 180. Higher Inverse Simpson Index values in graft donor and pretransplant recipient predicted broader posttransplant TCR diversity. Without cell sorting, CD4 versus CD8 contributions remain unresolved.

The source material was PBMCs, sampled 180 days after allogeneic stem cell transplant. The source of this sequence is a male patient between 60 and 69 years old who had an allogeneic stem cell transplant from a related donor, so the T cells may come from the graft donor. Some clones in this sample may be carry-over from other donors' samples. The V call is TRBV7-2, the J call TRBJ2-7, with D tentatively TRBD2 (5 bases). This chain's CDR3 is CASSSPGSYEQYF. As DNA, the CDR3 is TGTGCCAGCAGTTCCCCGGGAAGCTACGAGCAGTACTTC.